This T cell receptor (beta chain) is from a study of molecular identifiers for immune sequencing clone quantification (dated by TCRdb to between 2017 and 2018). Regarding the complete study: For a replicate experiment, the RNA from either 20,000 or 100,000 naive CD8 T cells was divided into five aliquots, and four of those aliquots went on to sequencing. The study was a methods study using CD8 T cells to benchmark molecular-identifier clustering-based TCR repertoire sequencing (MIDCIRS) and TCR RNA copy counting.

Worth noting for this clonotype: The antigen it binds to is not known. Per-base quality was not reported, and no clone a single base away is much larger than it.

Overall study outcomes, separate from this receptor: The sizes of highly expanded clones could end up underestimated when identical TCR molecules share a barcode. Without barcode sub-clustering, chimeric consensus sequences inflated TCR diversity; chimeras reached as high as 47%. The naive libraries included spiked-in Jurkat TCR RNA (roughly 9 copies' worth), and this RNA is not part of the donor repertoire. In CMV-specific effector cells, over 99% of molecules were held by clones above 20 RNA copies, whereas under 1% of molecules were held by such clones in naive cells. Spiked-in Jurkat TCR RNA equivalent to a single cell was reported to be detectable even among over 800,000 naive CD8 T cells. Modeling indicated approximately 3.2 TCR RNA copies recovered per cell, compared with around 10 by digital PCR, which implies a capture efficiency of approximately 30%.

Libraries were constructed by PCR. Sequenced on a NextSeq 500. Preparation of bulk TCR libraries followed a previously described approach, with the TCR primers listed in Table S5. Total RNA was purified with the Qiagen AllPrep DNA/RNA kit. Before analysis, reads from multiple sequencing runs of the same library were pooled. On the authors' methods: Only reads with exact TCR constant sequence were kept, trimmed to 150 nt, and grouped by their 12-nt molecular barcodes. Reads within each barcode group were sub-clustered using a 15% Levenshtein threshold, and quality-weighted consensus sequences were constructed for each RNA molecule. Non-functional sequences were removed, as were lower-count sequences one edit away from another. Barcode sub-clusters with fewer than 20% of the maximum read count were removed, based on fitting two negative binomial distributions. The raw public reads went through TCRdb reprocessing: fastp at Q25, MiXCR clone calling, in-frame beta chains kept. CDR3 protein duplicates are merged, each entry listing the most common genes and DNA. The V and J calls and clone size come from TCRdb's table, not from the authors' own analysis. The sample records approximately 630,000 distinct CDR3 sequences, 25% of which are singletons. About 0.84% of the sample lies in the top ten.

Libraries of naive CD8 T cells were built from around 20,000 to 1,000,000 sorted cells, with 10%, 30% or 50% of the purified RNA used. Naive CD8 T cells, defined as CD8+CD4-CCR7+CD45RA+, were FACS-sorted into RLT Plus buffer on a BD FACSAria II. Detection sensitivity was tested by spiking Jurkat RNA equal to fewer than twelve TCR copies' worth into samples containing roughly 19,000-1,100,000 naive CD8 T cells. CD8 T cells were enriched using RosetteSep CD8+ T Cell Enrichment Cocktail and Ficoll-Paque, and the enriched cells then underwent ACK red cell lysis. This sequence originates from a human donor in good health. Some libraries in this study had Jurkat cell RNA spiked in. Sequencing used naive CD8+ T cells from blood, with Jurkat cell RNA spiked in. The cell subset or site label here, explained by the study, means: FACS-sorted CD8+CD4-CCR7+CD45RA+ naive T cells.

The CDR3 region has the sequence CASSFTGHTPTDTQYF. The bases are TGTGCCAGCAGTTTTACCGGGCACACCCCCACAGATACGCAGTATTTT. The rearrangement joined TRBV28 to TRBJ2-3; the D gene identity is not certain. Trimming removed 3 bases from V and 2 bases from J, leaving 15 bases between the germline ends. CDR1 MDHEN and CDR2 SYDVKM were looked up in the germline V gene. The CDR3 covers 16 residues, taking in both the cysteine and the phenylalanine. Left in the record is the CDR3 DNA by itself, 48 bases read in frame from the first base. Here the CDR3 is joined to the reference TRBV28 and TRBJ2-3 genes, and the full variable domain is: DVKVTQSSRYLVKRTGEKVFLECVQDMDHENMFWYRQDPGLGLRLIYFSYDVKMKEKGDIPEGYSVSREKKERFSLILESASTNQTSMYLCASSFTGHTPTDTQYFGPGTRLTVL.